The 26 T cell receptor beta chains in this list originate from one sample, sequenced in a study of cytomegalovirus exposure and HLA in healthy donors. Primers for the PCR totalled 60 Vbeta and 13 Jbeta. Sequencing used immunoSEQ multiplex PCR; TCRdb keeps in-frame clones, though not all of them. The sample contains 45,000 or so clones, about 78% of which appear only once. Source material: PBMCs. Receptor source: a woman under 40 in good health and CMV-seronegative.

This clone was observed a handful of times. The chain couples TRBV5-1 to TRBJ1-4; TRBD1 might be the D (5 bases). The CDR3 has 17 amino acids. Germline V CDR1 and CDR2: SGHRS, YFSETQ. V dropped 0 bases and J dropped 0 bases, with 12 bases sitting between them. CDR3 DNA: TGCGCCAGCAGCTTGGCCGCAGGGAACCCAACTAATGAAAAACTGTTTTTT. It codes for CASSLAAGNPTNEKLFF.

This clone was counted only a few times. V is TRBV2 and J is TRBJ2-2; 10 nucleotides match TRBD1. V was clipped by 5 bases and J by 6 bases; unmatched bases: 6. The CDR3 covers 15 residues. Germline V gene lookup returns CDR1 SNHLY and CDR2 FYNNEI. CDR3 region: CASSRTGGMAGELFF. In DNA form, the CDR3 reads TGTGCCAGCAGTCGGACAGGGGGAATGGCCGGGGAGCTGTTTTTT.

The sample holds a few counts of this clone. The rearrangement uses TRBV25-1 and TRBJ2-7; D is uncertain. From germline, CDR1 is MGHDK and CDR2 SYGVNS. This CDR3 comprises 11 residues. V lost 6 bases and J lost 3, with 6 bases in between. CDR3 bases: TGTGCCAGCAGGAGGAACTACGAGCAGTACTTC. This gives the protein CASRRNYEQYF.

This sequence joins TRBV10-3 and TRBJ1-6; 7 positions match TRBD1. The germline V gene has CDR1 ENHRY and CDR2 SYGVKD. V dropped 4 bases and J dropped 5; count of bases not matched to a gene: 2. The CDR3 covers 14 residues. CDR3 sequence: CAISVGTDNSPLHF. CDR3 coding DNA: TGTGCCATCAGTGTTGGGACAGATAATTCACCCCTCCACTTT.

The rearrangement joins TRBV7-2 to TRBJ2-2; 7 positions agree with TRBD2. There are 14 residues in the CDR3. The germline CDR1 and CDR2 sequences are SGHTA and FQGNSA. Trimming at V came to 2 bases and at J to 4 bases, leaving 1 base not matched to a gene. The CDR3 DNA follows: TGTGCCAGCAGCTTATCGGGGGGCACCGGGGAGCTGTTTTTT. Amino acid sequence: CASSLSGGTGELFF.

The chain couples TRBV10-3 to TRBJ2-2; possibly TRBD1 or TRBD2 for D (6 bases each). The CDR3 loop spans 14 amino acids. Trimming pared 10 bases from V and 7 bases from J, leaving 19 bases between. Germline V CDR1 and CDR2: ENHRY, SYGVKD. CDR3 loop: CATRGSGEYGELFF. The CDR3 DNA sequence: TGTGCCACCAGGGGTAGCGGTGAATACGGGGAGCTGTTTTTT.

The chain links TRBV29-1 to TRBJ2-3; 7 bases map to TRBD1. Germline V lookup: CDR1 SQVTM, CDR2 ANQGSEA. This CDR3 contains 15 residues. V dropped 8 bases and J dropped 2; count of bases not matched to a gene: 13. The CDR3 is CSSLGDRDSTDTQYF. The CDR3 coding sequence is TGCAGCTCCCTTGGTGACAGGGATTCCACAGATACGCAGTATTTT.

The chain recombines TRBV6-4 with TRBJ2-2, with 10 positions matching TRBD2. The CDR3 has 16 residues. Trimming took 6 bases from V and 6 from J; bases not matched to a gene: 10. CDR1 and CDR2 from the germline V gene are MRHNA and SNTAGT. The DNA of the CDR3 is TGTGCCAGCAGCCCCGAGGTAGCGGGAGGATCCGGGGAGCTGTTTTTT. It translates to CASSPEVAGGSGELFF.

J is TRBJ2-1 and V is TRBV2; D is perhaps TRBD1 (5 bases). The germline V gene encodes CDR1 SNHLY and CDR2 FYNNEI. The CDR3 runs 14 residues. The V gene lost 10 bases and the J gene lost 4 bases, with 17 bases spanning the gap. The CDR3 is CATPGQGLYNEQFF. CDR3 sequence (DNA): TGTGCCACCCCCGGCCAGGGCCTATACAATGAGCAGTTCTTC.

This clone turned up a few times. The chain recombines TRBV7-6 with TRBJ2-3; the D gene is possibly TRBD2 (6 bases). Trimming removed 4 bases at V and 0 bases at J, with 11 bases between. Germline values: CDR1 SGHVS, CDR2 FNYEAQ. The CDR3 consists of 15 residues. This chain's CDR3 is CASSSSATSTDTQYF. The CDR3 DNA is TGTGCCAGCAGCTCTAGCGCGACTAGCACAGATACGCAGTATTTT. The full variable domain, in which reference TRBV7-6 and TRBJ2-3 provide the parts outside the CDR3, is GAGVSQSPRYKVTKRGQDVALRCDPISGHVSLYWYRQALGQGPEFLTYFNYEAQQDKSGLPNDRFSAERPEGSISTLTIQRTEQRDSAMYRCASSSSATSTDTQYFGPGTRLTVL.

This chain uses TRBV14 with TRBJ2-2; D remains unclear. This CDR3 is built from 14 residues. Deletions cut 4 bases from V and 7 bases from J, with 13 bases between. Per the germline V gene, CDR1 is SGHDN and CDR2 is FVKESK. CDR3 residues: CASSPRFRGGELFF. The CDR3 nucleotides read TGTGCCAGCAGCCCCCGGTTCCGTGGCGGGGAGCTGTTTTTT.

This chain connects TRBV7-2 to TRBJ1-5; a weak D match, TRBD1 (6 bases). In germline, CDR1 is SGHTA, CDR2 FQGNSA. The CDR3 extends over 15 amino acids. V lost 5 bases to trimming and J lost 1 base, with 12 bases between them. The CDR3 sequence: CASSPNGQSNQPQHF. The DNA for the CDR3 is TGTGCCAGCAGCCCGAACGGACAGAGCAATCAGCCCCAGCATTTT.

J is TRBJ1-1 and V is TRBV30; 8 bases fit TRBD1. Germline V gene data show CDR1 as GTSNPN and CDR2 as SVGIG (reference sequence). With V trimmed by 0 bases and J by 8 bases, 8 bases remained unmatched. The length of the CDR3 is 14 residues. The CDR3 loop reads CAWSVLSGQGEAFF. The CDR3 DNA reads as TGTGCCTGGAGTGTACTCTCTGGACAGGGAGAAGCTTTCTTT.

This CDR3 reads CASSDLKTRDTDTQYF. The CDR3 DNA reads as TGTGCCAGCAGTGACTTAAAAACCCGAGACACAGATACGCAGTATTTT. This chain links TRBV6-4 with TRBJ2-3; no reliable D call. Germline V gene lookup returns CDR1 MRHNA and CDR2 SNTAGT. The length of the CDR3 is 16 residues. The V end was cut by 1 base, the J end by 2 bases, with 13 bases between.

This clone showed up just once. The chain links TRBV11-2 to TRBJ2-7; TRBD2 might be the D (6 bases). Trimming stripped 5 bases from V and 0 bases from J, with 17 bases between. Germline V CDR1 and CDR2: SGHAT, FQNNGV. The CDR3 contains 16 residues. CDR3 region: CASSPFLSGGSYEQYF. In nucleotides, the CDR3 is TGTGCCAGCAGCCCATTCCTTAGCGGCGGCTCCTACGAGCAGTACTTC.

This clone was recorded only once. The V and J genes are TRBV5-1 and TRBJ2-1, with 12 bases fitting TRBD1. Germline V gives CDR1 SGHRS, CDR2 YFSETQ. The CDR3 covers 16 residues. Trimming took 0 bases from V and 6 from J; bases not matched to a gene: 4. The CDR3 nucleotides are TGCGCCAGCAGCTTGGATGGGACAGGGGGCCTCAATGAGCAGTTCTTC. This sequence encodes CASSLDGTGGLNEQFF.

This clone was seen more than once but under ten times. CDR3 nucleotide sequence: TGTGCCAGCAGTTCCGGGACAGGGCCGTTCGAGCAGTACTTC. It specifies CASSSGTGPFEQYF. J is TRBJ2-7 and V is TRBV28, with TRBD1 matching 9 bases. Trimming removed 4 bases from V and 6 bases from J; junction bases left unmatched: 7. Germline V gene data show CDR1 as MDHEN and CDR2 as SYDVKM. This CDR3 has 14 amino acids.

The CDR3, as DNA: TGTGCCAGCAGCAGGGGTCGGGGAAACACCATATATTTT. Protein sequence: CASSRGRGNTIYF. The chain links TRBV5-6 to TRBJ1-3; TRBD1 is a possible D gene (5 bases). CDR1 and CDR2 from the germline V gene are SGHDT and YYEEEE. Trimming pared 4 bases from V and 4 bases from J, leaving 9 bases between. This CDR3 spans 13 amino acids.

This chain links TRBV5-8 with TRBJ1-1; D is unclear. Deletions cut 4 bases from V and 1 base from J, with 11 bases between. The CDR3 consists of 14 residues. CDR1 SGHTS and CDR2 YDEGEE come from the germline V gene. Here the CDR3 reads CASSRNQENTEAFF. CDR3 DNA: TGTGCCAGCAGCCGGAACCAGGAGAACACTGAAGCTTTCTTT.

V gene TRBV28 combines with J gene TRBJ1-2, with D perhaps TRBD1 (6 bases). Trimming stripped 5 bases from V and 2 bases from J, with 15 bases between. The CDR3 length is 15 residues. Germline loops: CDR1 MDHEN, CDR2 SYDVKM. CDR3 loop: CASSTSGDRNYGYTF. The CDR3 DNA sequence: TGTGCCAGCAGTACCTCAGGGGACCGAAACTATGGCTACACCTTC.

V gene TRBV7-6 combines with J gene TRBJ2-7; TRBD2 agrees at 11 bases. Germline assignment: CDR1 SGHVS and CDR2 FNYEAQ. The CDR3 runs 15 residues. The trim removed 2 bases at V and 1 base at J, leaving 1 base unmatched. Here the CDR3 DNA reads TGTGCCAGCAGCTTAACTAGCGGGGGTTCCTACGAGCAGTACTTC. This sequence encodes CASSLTSGGSYEQYF.

This clone was seen only a few times. V usage is TRBV28 and J usage is TRBJ2-6; 7 positions match TRBD1. The CDR3 consists of 15 residues. V lost 5 bases to trimming and J lost 2 bases; unmatched junction nucleotides: 3. Germline lookup yields CDR1 MDHEN and CDR2 SYDVKM. In DNA form, the CDR3 reads TGTGCCAGCAGTACAAGGGGGCCTGGGGCCAACGTCCTGACTTTC. Protein sequence: CASSTRGPGANVLTF.

The chain uses TRBV5-8 and TRBJ2-3; D gene unclear. V lost 0 bases and J lost 7, with 15 bases in between. The CDR3 extends over 15 amino acids. Germline V lookup: CDR1 SGHTS, CDR2 YDEGEE. Here the CDR3 reads CASSLVVVLMNTQYF. CDR3 DNA: TGTGCCAGCAGCTTGGTAGTCGTTCTTATGAATACGCAGTATTTT.

The chain couples TRBV11-2 to TRBJ2-1; D possibly corresponds to TRBD2 (6 bases). Germline CDR1 is SGHAT and CDR2 is FQNNGV. This CDR3 has 15 residues. Trimming left V 4 bases short and J 4 bases short, with 14 bases between. The CDR3 protein is CASSSRLGGYNEQFF. The CDR3 DNA reads TGTGCCAGCAGCTCGAGACTAGGAGGATACAATGAGCAGTTCTTC.

The V call is TRBV30, the J call TRBJ2-3, with D perhaps TRBD2 (5 bases). Trimming removed 3 bases at V and 2 bases at J, with 9 bases between. CDR1 GTSNPN and CDR2 SVGIG come from the germline V gene (reference sequence). CDR3 length equals 13 residues. The CDR3 DNA is TGTGCCTGGAGGATAGGACTCACAGATACGCAGTATTTT. Translation gives CAWRIGLTDTQYF.

The chain combines TRBV7-9 with TRBJ2-7; the match to TRBD1 covers 10 bases. With 6 bases clipped from V and 4 bases from J, the junction kept 6 bases outside the gene matches. Germline V gives CDR1 SEHNR, CDR2 FQNEAQ (reference sequence). This CDR3 comprises 14 residues. The DNA for the CDR3 is TGTGCCAGCAGATGGGGGACAGGGGAGTACGAGCAGTACTTC. This sequence encodes CASRWGTGEYEQYF.